Presented here are 24 T cell receptor beta chains from one specimen sequenced in a study of ipilimumab plus nivolumab after autologous stem cell transplantation. The repertoire was sequenced with immunoSEQ multiplex PCR; TCRdb's copy has only in-frame clones and lacks some. This sample has over 35,000 clones, with approximately 92% found just once. The sample here was PBMCs, taken in a trial of ipilimumab plus nivolumab as post-transplant consolidation. These receptors all come from a male donor with multiple myeloma.

The chain is built from TRBV28 and TRBJ2-1; the D call may be TRBD1 or TRBD2 (5 bases each). Trimming shortened V by 5 bases and J by 0 bases, and 17 bases separated the two germline ends. Germline values: CDR1 MDHEN, CDR2 SYDVKM. CDR3 length: 17 residues. The CDR3 loop is CASSEIRGLSSYNEQFF. CDR3 in DNA: TGTGCCAGCAGTGAGATTCGGGGCCTAAGCTCCTACAATGAGCAGTTCTTC.

This sequence joins TRBV18 and TRBJ2-1, with 7 bases aligning to TRBD2. CDR1 is KGHSH, CDR2 LQKENI, per germline. CDR3 length equals 18 residues. V trimming: 1 base; J trimming: 0 bases; junction bases outside the gene matches: 9. The chain's CDR3 is CASSPLTGGGSSYNEQFF. In DNA, the CDR3 is TGTGCCAGCTCACCACTGACGGGTGGCGGGAGCTCCTACAATGAGCAGTTCTTC.

V gene TRBV18 combines with J gene TRBJ1-3; D ambiguous. Deletions cut 1 base from V and 0 bases from J, with 4 bases between. This CDR3 contains 14 residues. Germline CDR1 reads KGHSH; CDR2 reads LQKENI. As DNA, the CDR3 is TGTGCCAGCTCACCACAGTTCTCTGGAAACACCATATATTTT. Translating gives CASSPQFSGNTIYF.

The chain joins TRBV19 to TRBJ1-2; 10 nucleotides align to TRBD1. This CDR3 is built from 17 residues. CDR1 and CDR2 (germline): LNHDA, SQIVND (reference sequence). J lost 3 bases, V lost 4 bases, and 11 bases had no gene match. CDR3 nucleotides: TGTGCCAGTAGTACCCCCGGCGGACAGGGGGTTTACTATGGCTACACCTTC. Translation gives CASSTPGGQGVYYGYTF.

The chain employs TRBV6-1 and TRBJ1-5; D is perhaps TRBD1 (5 bases). This CDR3 region has 15 residues. Trimming shortened V by 1 base and J by 8 bases, and 15 bases separated the two germline ends. From germline, CDR1 is MNHNS and CDR2 SASEGT. CDR3 DNA sequence: TGTGCCAGCAGTGAAGGGGTAGGGGCTTCAGAGCCCCAGCATTTT. The encoded protein is CASSEGVGASEPQHF.

The sample holds one count of this clone. V is TRBV6-5 and J is TRBJ1-1; D gene ambiguous. Trimming removed 2 bases from V and 5 bases from J, with 9 bases in between. This CDR3 is built from 13 residues. Looked up from germline, CDR1 is MNHEY and CDR2 is SVGAGI. The CDR3 bases are TGTGCCAGCAGTTACGATATGCGAACTGAAGCTTTCTTT. This encodes CASSYDMRTEAFF.

The rearrangement joins TRBV5-1 to TRBJ2-3; 13 bases line up with TRBD2. Trimming cost V 3 bases and J 3 bases; bases outside gene matches: 4. In germline, CDR1 is SGHRS, CDR2 YFSETQ. CDR3 length: 16 residues. The CDR3 coding sequence is TGCGCCAGCAGCTCGACTAGCGGGGGGTTGACAGATACGCAGTATTTT. Protein sequence: CASSSTSGGLTDTQYF.

This clone appeared a single time. The chain couples TRBV11-1 to TRBJ2-5; unclear D gene. Matching the DNA end better, TRBJ2-7 makes the J call doubtful. The germline V gene encodes CDR1 SGHAT and CDR2 FQDESV (reference sequence). The CDR3 is 14 amino acids. CDR3 residues: CASSLAPFTYEQYF. In nucleotides, the CDR3 is TGTGCCAGCAGCTTAGCCCCGTTTACCTACGAGCAGTACTTC.

As concerns this clone: The junction does not match germline at one end; this may be a read error. This chain links TRBV5-4 with TRBJ1-1, with 9 bases aligning to TRBD1. Germline assignment: CDR1 SGHNT and CDR2 YYREEE (reference sequence). The CDR3 runs to 14 residues. The CDR3 sequence is CASSLGDRVFEAFF. CDR3 nucleotides: TGTGCCAGCAGCTTGGGGGACAGGGTATTTGAAGCCTTCTTT.

V is TRBV7-8 and J is TRBJ2-3; D is unclear. CDR3 size: 12 residues. The V gene lost 1 base and the J gene lost 5 bases, with 4 bases spanning the gap. The germline V gene encodes CDR1 SGHVS and CDR2 FQNEAQ. CDR3 nucleotide sequence: TGTGCCAGCAGCTTAGTGCGAGATACGCAGTATTTT. Translating gives CASSLVRDTQYF.

V usage is TRBV9 and J usage is TRBJ2-6; possibly TRBD1 for D (5 bases). Germline CDR1 and CDR2: SGDLS and YYNGEE. V was clipped by 1 base and J by 0 bases, with 11 bases between them. The CDR3 spans 17 residues. For the CDR3, the DNA is TGTGCCAGCAGCGTAACGGACACCAACTCTGGGGCCAACGTCCTGACTTTC. This gives the protein CASSVTDTNSGANVLTF.

The CDR3 nucleotides read TGTGCCAGCAGCTTGGCCAGACTTCGCACAGATACGCAGTATTTT. Translated, it gives CASSLARLRTDTQYF. V is TRBV5-6 and J is TRBJ2-3; D gene unclear. The CDR3 is 15 amino acids. The germline V gene encodes CDR1 SGHDT and CDR2 YYEEEE. V was clipped by 0 bases and J by 1 base, with 9 bases between them.

The genes are TRBV15 and TRBJ2-5; 11 bases align to TRBD1. With 0 bases clipped from V and 4 bases from J, the junction kept 4 bases outside the gene matches. Germline lookup yields CDR1 LNHNV and CDR2 YYDKDF (reference sequence). This CDR3 has 16 residues. CDR3 residues: CATSREAGTGGETQYF. The CDR3 DNA sequence: TGTGCCACCAGCAGAGAGGCCGGGACAGGGGGAGAGACCCAGTACTTC. Supplemented by reference TRBV15 and TRBJ2-5, the full variable domain reads DAMVIQNPRYQVTQFGKPVTLSCSQTLNHNVMYWYQQKSSQAPKLLFHYYDKDFNNEADTPDNFQSRRPNTSFCFLDIRSPGLGDTAMYLCATSREAGTGGETQYFGPGTRLLVL.

The chain employs TRBV2 and TRBJ1-1; D is possibly TRBD1 (5 bases). Deletions cut 4 bases from V and 0 bases from J, with 9 bases between. CDR1 is SNHLY and CDR2 is FYNNEI in the germline V gene. CDR3 length: 14 amino acids. The DNA for the CDR3 is TGTGCCAGCAGTGTCGGGACGTTGAACACTGAAGCTTTCTTT. Amino acid sequence: CASSVGTLNTEAFF.

V usage is TRBV19 and J usage is TRBJ2-1; the D gene is possibly TRBD1 (5 bases). Per the germline V gene, CDR1 is LNHDA and CDR2 is SQIVND (reference sequence). The CDR3 extends over 14 amino acids. The germline V and J ends were trimmed by 6 bases and 1 base, with 10 bases remaining between them. The chain's CDR3 is CASSAPGSYNEQFF. The CDR3 nucleotides read TGTGCCAGTAGCGCTCCAGGGTCCTACAATGAGCAGTTCTTC. The whole variable domain, filled in from reference TRBV19 and TRBJ2-1, reads DGGITQSPKYLFRKEGQNVTLSCEQNLNHDAMYWYRQDPGQGLRLIYYSQIVNDFQKGDIAEGYSVSREKKESFPLTVTSAQKNPTAFYLCASSAPGSYNEQFFGPGTRLTVL.

J is TRBJ2-1 and V is TRBV19; the D call may be TRBD1 or TRBD2 (6 bases each). The CDR3 consists of 14 residues. Germline CDR1 is LNHDA and CDR2 is SQIVND (reference sequence). V was clipped by 6 bases and J by 6 bases, with 15 bases between them. The CDR3 coding sequence is TGTGCCAGTAGCGGGGGCGGGGTTGGCAATGAGCAGTTCTTC. Encoded protein: CASSGGGVGNEQFF.

The chain recombines TRBV28 with TRBJ1-2; the D is unclear. V was trimmed by 5 bases and J by 7 bases, leaving 17 bases between them. This CDR3 contains 14 residues. Per the germline V gene, CDR1 is MDHEN and CDR2 is SYDVKM. This chain's CDR3 is CASSPLDPLTGYTF. DNA for the CDR3: TGTGCCAGCAGTCCGTTGGACCCTCTTACTGGCTACACCTTC.

V is TRBV11-2 and J is TRBJ1-2; 11 bases are shared with TRBD1. V lost 4 bases and J lost 4; bases outside the gene matches: 2. Germline V CDR1 and CDR2: SGHAT, FQNNGV. This CDR3 is built from 14 residues. The CDR3 here is CASSSGQGVYGYTF. The DNA of the CDR3 is TGTGCCAGCAGCTCGGGACAGGGGGTCTATGGCTACACCTTC.

As DNA, the CDR3 is TGTGCCAGCAGCCAACCAGGCGCCGTTAGCTCCTACGAGCAGTACTTC. It encodes CASSQPGAVSSYEQYF. V and J are TRBV7-9 and TRBJ2-7; D gene uncertain. The CDR3 spans 16 residues. Deletions cut 5 bases from V and 0 bases from J, with 17 bases between. The germline gives CDR1 SEHNR, CDR2 FQNEAQ (reference sequence).

The rearrangement links TRBV7-2 to TRBJ1-4, with 10 bases matching TRBD1. The CDR3 is made up of 14 amino acids. The germline gives CDR1 SGHTA, CDR2 FQGNSA. V was clipped by 5 bases and J by 4 bases; unmatched bases: 1. The chain's CDR3 is CASSRDRGNEKLFF. In DNA, the CDR3 is TGTGCCAGCAGCAGGGACAGGGGTAATGAAAAACTGTTTTTT. Based on the CDR3 plus reference TRBV7-2 and TRBJ1-4, the full variable domain is GAGVSQSPSNKVTEKGKDVELRCDPISGHTALYWYRQSLGQGLEFLIYFQGNSAPDKSGLPSDRFSAERTGGSVSTLTIQRTQQEDSAVYLCASSRDRGNEKLFFGSGTQLSVL.

This clone came up once. V gene TRBV6-1 combines with J gene TRBJ1-5; no firm D call. CDR3 size: 12 residues. The germline V gene encodes CDR1 MNHNS and CDR2 SASEGT. Trimming cost V 8 bases and J 2 bases, with 7 bases left between them. DNA for the CDR3: TGTGCCAGCGAGGTCGGCAATCAGCCCCAGCATTTT. Translating gives CASEVGNQPQHF.

The CDR3 nucleotides are TGTGCCAGCAGCGTAGGAGGAACTAGCGGGAGTTTGGAGACCCAGTACTTC. Translated: CASSVGGTSGSLETQYF. The chain couples TRBV9 to TRBJ2-5; the match to TRBD2 covers 11 bases. The CDR3 covers 17 residues. The trim removed 0 bases at V and 5 bases at J, leaving 9 bases unmatched. Germline V gene sequence: CDR1 SGDLS, CDR2 YYNGEE. Using reference TRBV9 and TRBJ2-5 for the parts outside the CDR3, the full variable domain is DSGVTQTPKHLITATGQRVTLRCSPRSGDLSVYWYQQSLDQGLQFLIQYYNGEERAKGNILERFSAQQFPDLHSELNLSSLELGDSALYFCASSVGGTSGSLETQYFGPGTRLLVL.

Only one count was recorded for this clone. V and J are TRBV28 and TRBJ2-5; 8 positions agree with TRBD1. The DNA end favors TRBJ2-7, so the J call may be wrong. The CDR3 extends over 14 amino acids. Looked up from germline, CDR1 is MDHEN and CDR2 is SYDVKM. This chain's CDR3 is CASSLAQGVDEQYF. The CDR3 DNA reads TGTGCCAGCAGTTTAGCACAGGGGGTAGACGAGCAGTACTTC.

The rearrangement joins TRBV15 to TRBJ2-7; tentative D call: TRBD2 (6 bases). This CDR3 is 13 amino acids long. Deletions cut 0 bases from V and 9 bases from J, with 12 bases between. Looked up from germline, CDR1 is LNHNV and CDR2 is YYDKDF (reference sequence). For the CDR3, the DNA is TGTGCCACCAGCAGAGACCTTGGAGCGGGGCAGTACTTC. Its protein is CATSRDLGAGQYF. Based on the CDR3 plus reference TRBV15 and TRBJ2-7, the full variable domain is DAMVIQNPRYQVTQFGKPVTLSCSQTLNHNVMYWYQQKSSQAPKLLFHYYDKDFNNEADTPDNFQSRRPNTSFCFLDIRSPGLGDTAMYLCATSRDLGAGQYFGPGTRLTVT.